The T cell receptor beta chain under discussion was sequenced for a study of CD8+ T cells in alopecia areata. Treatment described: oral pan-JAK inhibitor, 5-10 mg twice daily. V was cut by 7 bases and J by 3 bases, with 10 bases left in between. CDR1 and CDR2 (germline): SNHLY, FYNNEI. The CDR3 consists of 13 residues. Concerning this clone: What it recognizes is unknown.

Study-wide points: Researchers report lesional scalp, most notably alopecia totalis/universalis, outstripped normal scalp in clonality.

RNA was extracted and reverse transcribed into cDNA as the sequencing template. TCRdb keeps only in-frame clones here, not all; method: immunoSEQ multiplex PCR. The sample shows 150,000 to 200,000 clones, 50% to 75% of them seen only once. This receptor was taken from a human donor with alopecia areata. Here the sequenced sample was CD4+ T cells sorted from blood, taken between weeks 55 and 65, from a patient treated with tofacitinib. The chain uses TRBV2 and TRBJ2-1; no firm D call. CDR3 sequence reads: CASTLGFYNEQFF. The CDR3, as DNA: TGTGCCAGCACTCTTGGATTCTACAATGAGCAGTTCTTC.